This T cell receptor (beta chain) originates from a study of technical replicates of blood from a few donors. Sequencing was performed with immunoSEQ multiplex PCR; in TCRdb, only in-frame clones are kept and a portion is missing. Seen here are about 95,000 clones, about 95% observed once, and the top ten hold roughly 0.3%. With V trimmed by 11 bases and J by 4 bases, 8 bases remained unmatched. This CDR3 is 13 amino acids long. Germline V CDR1 and CDR2: SNHLY, FYNNEI. The chain joins TRBV2 to TRBJ2-5; 9 bases agree with TRBD1. This receptor was obtained from a human donor in good health. The specimen was T cells isolated from PBMCs. CDR3: CAVTGGWRETQYF. In DNA, the CDR3 is TGTGCCGTAACAGGGGGCTGGAGAGAGACCCAGTACTTC.